This T cell receptor beta chain was sequenced for a study of shared clonotypes between healthy human individuals. Study-wide background: Two female and a few male donors aged 18 to 49 were enrolled. Study outcomes and limitations: It was expected that sequencing depth would affect clonotype sharing among donors.

Every donor was a Caucasian adult from Nashville, Tennessee. It was tens of millions of PBMCs that unsorted samples used for genomic DNA. In its sample, this clone was seen once. The target antigen is unknown. The table came from immunoSEQ multiplex PCR; TCRdb's copy has only in-frame clones and leaves some out. This sample has 450,000 to 600,000 clones; 79% occur once, and the top ten carry over 10%. This CDR3 is built from 15 residues. V lost 2 bases and J lost 10; bases outside the gene matches: 11. Germline V gene sequence: CDR1 KGHSH, CDR2 LQKENI. V gene TRBV18 combines with J gene TRBJ2-7; 10 nucleotides align to TRBD2. The receptor was derived from a woman between 40 and 50 years old in good health. Some clones in this sample may be carry-over from other donors' samples. Sequencing used PBMCs. CDR3 sequence: CASSPEFGLAGAQYF. Written as DNA, the CDR3 is TGTGCCAGCTCACCAGAATTCGGTCTAGCGGGAGCACAGTACTTC. Complete variable domain (other parts from reference TRBV18 and TRBJ2-7): NAGVMQNPRHLVRRRGQEARLRCSPMKGHSHVYWYRQLPEEGLKFMVYLQKENIIDESGMPKERFSAEFPKEGPSILRIQQVVRGDSAAYFCASSPEFGLAGAQYFGPGTRLTVT.